A selection of T cell receptor beta chains follows, all from one sample in a study of identical twins. One entry per CDR3 protein, called by TCRdb with MiXCR from the 5' RACE reads. This sample has approximately 500,000 distinct CDR3 sequences, with 15% found just once. A further study also used this sample, focusing on yellow fever vaccine responses in identical twins.

Sequencing was performed on CD4+ T cells sorted from blood. These receptor sequences come from a woman aged 18-29 years in good health. The CDR3 runs from the conserved cysteine through the conserved F or W. Each record gives: V gene, CDR3 length, J gene, clone size, D gene, CDR3 DNA, CDR3 protein. The D gene is left open where the match is weak. Only some rows state a clone size, as once, few, many or a class for expanded clones.

>TRBV20-1|12|TRBJ2-3|-|-
TGCAGTGCCGGGACCTGGGGGGATACGCAGTATTTT
CSAGTWGDTQYF
>TRBV5-1|16|TRBJ2-7|-|-
TGCGCCAGCAGCTTGGCAAACCAGGGGACTCGCTACGAGCAGTACTTC
CASSLANQGTRYEQYF
>TRBV20-1|17|TRBJ2-3|-|TRBD2
TGCAGTGCGACGACTAGCGGGGCTCCCTCTAGCACAGATACGCAGTATTTT
CSATTSGAPSSTDTQYF
>TRBV3-1|15|TRBJ2-1|-|-
TGTGCCAGCAGCCCGGTAGCGGTTACAAGGAATGAGCAGTTCTTC
CASSPVAVTRNEQFF
>TRBV12-3/TRBV12-4|13|TRBJ2-2|few|TRBD2
TGTGCCAGCAGTTTCGGGAGGCCCGGGGAGCTGTTTTTT
CASSFGRPGELFF
>TRBV28|15|TRBJ2-2|-|TRBD1
TGTGCCACCAGAGGACAGGGGGTGAACACCGGGGAGCTGTTTTTT
CATRGQGVNTGELFF
>TRBV5-1|12|TRBJ2-2|few|-
TGCGCCAGCAGCAATCCTTTGGGGGAGCTGTTTTTT
CASSNPLGELFF
>TRBV11-2|13|TRBJ2-1|few|-
TGTGCCAGCAGCTTGAATTGGAGCGCGGAGCAGTTCTTC
CASSLNWSAEQFF
>TRBV11-1|15|TRBJ2-5|-|TRBD1
TGTGCCAGCAGCAGATGGACAGGGGTGGCAGAGACCCAGTACTTC
CASSRWTGVAETQYF
>TRBV20-1|11|TRBJ1-1|few|-
TGCAGTGCTAGAGTTATGTGGATAGCTTTCTTT
CSARVMWIAFF
>TRBV12-3/TRBV12-4|16|TRBJ2-2|many|TRBD1
TGTGCCAGCAGTTTAGCCGCGACAGGGGTGGGCGGGGAGCTGTTTTTT
CASSLAATGVGGELFF
>TRBV7-3|15|TRBJ1-3|few|TRBD1
TGTGCCAGCAGCTTAAACGGACAGGGAGGAAACACCATATATTTT
CASSLNGQGGNTIYF
>TRBV5-1|14|TRBJ2-3|few|TRBD2
TGCGCCAGCAGCTTGGGGACTAGCTTTCTCCCGCAGTATTTT
CASSLGTSFLPQYF
>TRBV11-2|18|TRBJ2-4|-|TRBD2
TGTGCCAGCAGCCGGGGACTAGCGGGAGGGACCATACGGAGGATGCAGTACTTC
CASSRGLAGGTIRRMQYF
>TRBV20-1|12|TRBJ2-1|-|TRBD1
TGCAGTGCTAAGTCACAGGGGGTCCTACAGTTCTTC
CSAKSQGVLQFF
>TRBV12-3/TRBV12-4|12|TRBJ2-3|-|-
TGTGCCAGCAAGTTGAGGGGAGATACGCAGTATTTT
CASKLRGDTQYF
>TRBV5-1|15|TRBJ2-7|-|TRBD2
TGCGCCAGCACTCCTCCGGGAGGCCTCTCCTACGAGCAGTACTTC
CASTPPGGLSYEQYF
>TRBV29-1|13|TRBJ2-3|-|-
TGCAGCGCCCGAGGAGGCCCTGTGGATACGCAGTATTTT
CSARGGPVDTQYF
>TRBV29-1|12|TRBJ2-5|few|-
TGCAGCGGTGGGCAGATTCAAGAGACCCAGTACTTC
CSGGQIQETQYF
>TRBV5-1|14|TRBJ1-1|few|-
TGCGCCAGCAGCTTGGTAGTCGGGAACACTGAAGCTTTCTTT
CASSLVVGNTEAFF
>TRBV5-4|17|TRBJ2-5|-|-
TGTGCCAGCAGCTTGTCTGGGCGACAGCCGTACCAAGAGACCCAGTACTTC
CASSLSGRQPYQETQYF
>TRBV6-5|16|TRBJ2-5|many|TRBD2
TGTGCCAGCAGTTACTCGATGGCGGGAGTGAGGGAGACCCAGTACTTC
CASSYSMAGVRETQYF
>TRBV4-1|15|TRBJ1-5|-|-
TGCGCCAGCAGCCAAACCGGGACAAATAATCAGCCCCAGCATTTT
CASSQTGTNNQPQHF
>TRBV6-9|16|TRBJ2-5|-|-
TGTGCCAGCAGTTTAGAGGCAGGGAGGAACGAAGAGACCCAGTACTTC
CASSLEAGRNEETQYF
>TRBV19|14|TRBJ1-5|few|-
TGTGCCAGTAGTATACAGGACGGCAATCAGCCCCAGCATTTT
CASSIQDGNQPQHF
>TRBV19|14|TRBJ1-5|-|-
TGTGCCAGTAAGGACAGACCTAGCAATCAGCCCCAGCATTTT
CASKDRPSNQPQHF
>TRBV2|16|TRBJ2-6|few|-
TGTGCCAGCACCCGAGACCGAAACTCTGGGGCCAACGTCCTGACTTTC
CASTRDRNSGANVLTF
>TRBV2|15|TRBJ1-3|-|-
TGTGCCAGCAGGACCTCAGCCGCTGCTGGAAACACCATATATTTT
CASRTSAAAGNTIYF
>TRBV12-3/TRBV12-4|14|TRBJ1-4|many|TRBD1
TGTGCCAGCAGCCTTGGACAGGGAAGTGAAAAACTGTTTTTT
CASSLGQGSEKLFF
>TRBV15|13|TRBJ2-1|few|-
TGTGCCACCGCGTGGGTATCGGGTAATGAGCAGTTCTTC
CATAWVSGNEQFF
>TRBV12-3/TRBV12-4|17|TRBJ2-4|many|TRBD1
TGTGCCAGCAATTACAGGGGAAATTTAGGAGCCAAAAACATTCAGTACTTC
CASNYRGNLGAKNIQYF
>TRBV11-2|15|TRBJ1-1|few|TRBD1
TGTGCCAGCAGCCAAAGGACAGGAGTGGTTGGTGAAGCTTTCTTT
CASSQRTGVVGEAFF
>TRBV3-1|16|TRBJ2-7|-|-
TGTGCCAGCAGCCAATCTCTATCACAGGTTTCCTACGAGCAGTACTTC
CASSQSLSQVSYEQYF
>TRBV5-1|17|TRBJ2-1|few|TRBD2
TGCGCCAGCAGCCTGGGGGGACTAGCGGGGGGCCTGCATGAGCAGTTCTTC
CASSLGGLAGGLHEQFF
>TRBV4-1|16|TRBJ1-3|few|-
TGCGCCAGCAGCCAAGACCCAGGGGTCTCTGGAAACACCATATATTTT
CASSQDPGVSGNTIYF
>TRBV2|12|TRBJ1-2|-|-
TGTGCCAGCAGTGGGTCGGCCTGGCGCTACACCTTC
CASSGSAWRYTF
>TRBV12-3/TRBV12-4|14|TRBJ1-3|few|-
TGTGCCAGCAGTTTGCCCCCCTCTGGAAACACCATATATTTT
CASSLPPSGNTIYF
>TRBV6-2/TRBV6-3|14|TRBJ2-5|-|TRBD1
TGTGCCAGCAGTTATGGGACAGGGGGGCAAACCCAGTACTTC
CASSYGTGGQTQYF
>TRBV5-1|15|TRBJ1-4|few|TRBD1
TGCGCCAGCAGCTTGGCCGACAGGGACAAGGGAAAACTGTTTTTT
CASSLADRDKGKLFF
>TRBV24-1|12|TRBJ2-1|-|-
TGTGCCACCAGTGAATTTGTGGGTGAGCAGTTCTTC
CATSEFVGEQFF
>TRBV5-1|16|TRBJ2-1|-|-
TGCGCCAGCAGCCCTCGGCGGAAAGATCAGGACAATGAGCAGTTCTTC
CASSPRRKDQDNEQFF
>TRBV2|16|TRBJ2-3|few|TRBD1
TGTGCCAGCTTAGAATGGGGACAGGGAGGGACAGATACGCAGTATTTT
CASLEWGQGGTDTQYF
>TRBV6-1|16|TRBJ2-2|few|-
TGTGCCAGCAGCTTCGAAACTGGCTGGGGGGCCGGGGAGCTGTTTTTT
CASSFETGWGAGELFF
>TRBV27|16|TRBJ2-1|-|TRBD2
TGTGCCAGCAGTTTCCTAGCGGGAAGAGCCTACAATGAGCAGTTCTTC
CASSFLAGRAYNEQFF
>TRBV4-2|16|TRBJ2-6|many|-
TGTGCCAGCAGCCAAGATTTCACCTCTGGGGCCAACGTCCTGACTTTC
CASSQDFTSGANVLTF
>TRBV5-6|16|TRBJ2-2|-|TRBD1
TGTGCCAGCAGCTGGAGGGACAGGGGGCGCAGCGGGGAGCTGTTTTTT
CASSWRDRGRSGELFF
>TRBV4-1|18|TRBJ1-4|-|-
TGCGCCAGCAGCCAAGCACAGGGTTCAACTGCAACTAATGAAAAACTGTTTTTT
CASSQAQGSTATNEKLFF
>TRBV24-1|15|TRBJ2-1|-|-
TGTGCCACCAGTGATCCGGGGAGCTCCTACAATGAGCAGTTCTTC
CATSDPGSSYNEQFF
>TRBV29-1|14|TRBJ2-1|few|-
TGCAGCGCCCACCGGACAGCTTCCTACAATGAGCAGTTCTTC
CSAHRTASYNEQFF
>TRBV5-1|17|TRBJ1-5|few|-
TGCGCCAGCAGTCAGGGTGCGTTAGGGTTTGGCAATCAGCCCCAGCATTTT
CASSQGALGFGNQPQHF
>TRBV3-1|14|TRBJ2-3|-|TRBD2
TGTGCCAGCAGCCATTACGGGGGGACAGATACGCAGTATTTT
CASSHYGGTDTQYF
>TRBV2|11|TRBJ1-1|few|-
TGTGCCAGCAGTGTTTTCACTGAAGCTTTCTTT
CASSVFTEAFF
>TRBV29-1|14|TRBJ2-7|few|-
TGCAGCGTTGGGCAGGGAGTCAGAAACTACGAGCAGTACTTC
CSVGQGVRNYEQYF
>TRBV27|15|TRBJ2-1|-|-
TGTGCCAGCGGAATAACAGGGCTCTCCTACAATGAGCAGTTCTTC
CASGITGLSYNEQFF
>TRBV29-1|14|TRBJ2-3|few|TRBD1
TGCAGCGCGCACACCCTGGACAGGGAAGATACGCAGTATTTT
CSAHTLDREDTQYF